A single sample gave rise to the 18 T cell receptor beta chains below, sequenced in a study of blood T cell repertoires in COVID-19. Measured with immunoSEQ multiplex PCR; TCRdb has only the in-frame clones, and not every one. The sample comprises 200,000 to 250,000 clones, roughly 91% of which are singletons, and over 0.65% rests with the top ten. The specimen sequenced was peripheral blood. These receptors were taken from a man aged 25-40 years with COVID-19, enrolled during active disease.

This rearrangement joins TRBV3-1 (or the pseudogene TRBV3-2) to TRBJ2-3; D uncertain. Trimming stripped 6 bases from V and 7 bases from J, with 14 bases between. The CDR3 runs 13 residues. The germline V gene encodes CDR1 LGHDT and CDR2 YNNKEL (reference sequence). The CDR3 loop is CASSQTRLHTQYF. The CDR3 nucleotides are TGTGCCAGCAGTCAGACGAGACTCCATACGCAGTATTTT.

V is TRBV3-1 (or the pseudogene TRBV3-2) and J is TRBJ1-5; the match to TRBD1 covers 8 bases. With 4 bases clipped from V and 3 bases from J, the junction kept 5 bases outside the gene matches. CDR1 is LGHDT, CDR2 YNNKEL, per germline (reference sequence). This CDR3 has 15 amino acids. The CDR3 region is CASSRGTGLNQPQHF. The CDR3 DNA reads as TGTGCCAGCAGCCGTGGGACAGGACTCAATCAGCCCCAGCATTTT.

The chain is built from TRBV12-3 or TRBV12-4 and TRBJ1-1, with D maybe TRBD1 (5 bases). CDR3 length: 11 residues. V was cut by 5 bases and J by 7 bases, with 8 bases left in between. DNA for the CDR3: TGTGCCAGCAGTGGACATTTTGAAGCTTTCTTT. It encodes CASSGHFEAFF.

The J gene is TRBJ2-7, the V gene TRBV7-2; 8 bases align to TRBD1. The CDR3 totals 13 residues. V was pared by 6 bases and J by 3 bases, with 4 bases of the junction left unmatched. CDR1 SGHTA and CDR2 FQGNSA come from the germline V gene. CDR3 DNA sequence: TGTGCCAGCAGTTCGGACAGGGTCTACGAGCAGTACTTC. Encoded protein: CASSSDRVYEQYF.

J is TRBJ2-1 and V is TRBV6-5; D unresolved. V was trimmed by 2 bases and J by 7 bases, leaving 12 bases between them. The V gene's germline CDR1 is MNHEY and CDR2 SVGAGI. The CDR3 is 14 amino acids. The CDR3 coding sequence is TGTGCCAGCAGTTACGGCGCGGCTAGTAATGAGCAGTTCTTC. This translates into CASSYGAASNEQFF.

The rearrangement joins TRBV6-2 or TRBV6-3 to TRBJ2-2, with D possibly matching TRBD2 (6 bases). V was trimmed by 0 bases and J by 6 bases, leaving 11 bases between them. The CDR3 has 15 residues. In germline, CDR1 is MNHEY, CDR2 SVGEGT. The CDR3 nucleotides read TGTGCCAGCAGTTACTCAGGGACTTTGCCCGGGGAGCTGTTTTTT. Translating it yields CASSYSGTLPGELFF.

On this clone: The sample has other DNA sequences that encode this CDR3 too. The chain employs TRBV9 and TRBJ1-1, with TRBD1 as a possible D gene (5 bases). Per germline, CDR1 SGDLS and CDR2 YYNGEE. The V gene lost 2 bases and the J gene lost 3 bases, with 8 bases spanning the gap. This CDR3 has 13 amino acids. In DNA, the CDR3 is TGTGCCAGCAGCGTGGGGGGATACACTGAAGCTTTCTTT. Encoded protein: CASSVGGYTEAFF. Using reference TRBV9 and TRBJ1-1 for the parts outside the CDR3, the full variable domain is DSGVTQTPKHLITATGQRVTLRCSPRSGDLSVYWYQQSLDQGLQFLIQYYNGEERAKGNILERFSAQQFPDLHSELNLSSLELGDSALYFCASSVGGYTEAFFGQGTRLTVV.

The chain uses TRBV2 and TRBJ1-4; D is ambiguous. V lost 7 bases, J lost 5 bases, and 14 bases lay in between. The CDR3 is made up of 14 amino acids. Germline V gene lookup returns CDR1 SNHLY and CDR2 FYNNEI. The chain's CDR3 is CASTPEALNEKLFF. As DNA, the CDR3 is TGTGCCAGCACCCCGGAGGCGTTAAATGAAAAACTGTTTTTT.

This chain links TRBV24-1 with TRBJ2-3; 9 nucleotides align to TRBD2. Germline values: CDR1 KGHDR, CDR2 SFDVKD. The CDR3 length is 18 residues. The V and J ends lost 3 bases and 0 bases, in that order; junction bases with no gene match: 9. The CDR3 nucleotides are TGTGCCACCAGTGATGGTAGCGGGGGCTCGCGTAGCACAGATACGCAGTATTTT. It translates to CATSDGSGGSRSTDTQYF.

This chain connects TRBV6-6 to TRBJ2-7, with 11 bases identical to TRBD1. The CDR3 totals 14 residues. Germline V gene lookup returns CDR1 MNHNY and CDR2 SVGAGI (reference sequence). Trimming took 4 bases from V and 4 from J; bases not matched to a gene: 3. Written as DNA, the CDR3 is TGTGCCAGCAGTTTCGGGACAGGGGGATACGAGCAGTACTTC. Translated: CASSFGTGGYEQYF.

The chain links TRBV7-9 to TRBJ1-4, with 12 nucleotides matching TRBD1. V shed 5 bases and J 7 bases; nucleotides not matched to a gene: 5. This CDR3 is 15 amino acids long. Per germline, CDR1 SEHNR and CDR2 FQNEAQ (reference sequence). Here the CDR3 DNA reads TGTGCCAGCAGCCCGAGGGACAGGGGGCCTGAAAAACTGTTTTTT. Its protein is CASSPRDRGPEKLFF.

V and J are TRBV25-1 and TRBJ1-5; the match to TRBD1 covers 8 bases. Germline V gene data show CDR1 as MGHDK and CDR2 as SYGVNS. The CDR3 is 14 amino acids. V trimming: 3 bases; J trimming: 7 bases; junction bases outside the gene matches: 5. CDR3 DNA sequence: TGTGCCAGCAGTGATAGGGACAGGAGGCAGCCCCAGCATTTT. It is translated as CASSDRDRRQPQHF.

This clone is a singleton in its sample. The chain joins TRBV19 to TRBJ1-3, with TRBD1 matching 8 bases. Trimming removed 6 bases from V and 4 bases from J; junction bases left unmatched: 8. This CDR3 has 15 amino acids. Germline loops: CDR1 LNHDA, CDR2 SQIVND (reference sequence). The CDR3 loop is CASSLTRGHGNTIYF. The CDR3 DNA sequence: TGTGCCAGTAGCCTAACCAGGGGGCACGGAAACACCATATATTTT.

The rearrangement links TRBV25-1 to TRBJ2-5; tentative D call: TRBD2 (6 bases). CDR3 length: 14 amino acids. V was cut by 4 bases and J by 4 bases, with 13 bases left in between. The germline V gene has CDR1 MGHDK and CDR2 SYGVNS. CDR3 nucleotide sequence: TGTGCCAGCAGTGGGGGAGGAGGAAGAGAGACCCAGTACTTC. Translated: CASSGGGGRETQYF.

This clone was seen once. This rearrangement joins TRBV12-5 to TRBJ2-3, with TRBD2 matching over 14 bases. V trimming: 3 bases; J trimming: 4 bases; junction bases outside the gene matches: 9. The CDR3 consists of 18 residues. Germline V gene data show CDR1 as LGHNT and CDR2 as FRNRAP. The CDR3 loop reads CASGFGTSGGWGADTQYF. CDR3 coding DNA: TGTGCTAGTGGTTTCGGGACTAGCGGGGGTTGGGGGGCAGATACGCAGTATTTT.

CDR3 in DNA: TGCGCCAGCAGTGACTTGGGACTAGCGGATTACAATGAGCAGTTCTTC. Its translation: CASSDLGLADYNEQFF. The chain uses TRBV10-1 and TRBJ2-1; 11 bases map to TRBD2. V lost 3 bases to trimming and J lost 4 bases; unmatched junction nucleotides: 5. Looked up from germline, CDR1 is WNHNN and CDR2 is SYGVQD (reference sequence). This CDR3 is 16 amino acids long.

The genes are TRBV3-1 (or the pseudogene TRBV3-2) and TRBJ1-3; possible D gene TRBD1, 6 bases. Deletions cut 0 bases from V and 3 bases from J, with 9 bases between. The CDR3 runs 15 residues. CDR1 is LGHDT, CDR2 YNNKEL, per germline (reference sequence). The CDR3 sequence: CASSQEGGFGNTIYF. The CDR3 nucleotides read TGTGCCAGCAGCCAAGAAGGGGGATTTGGAAACACCATATATTTT.

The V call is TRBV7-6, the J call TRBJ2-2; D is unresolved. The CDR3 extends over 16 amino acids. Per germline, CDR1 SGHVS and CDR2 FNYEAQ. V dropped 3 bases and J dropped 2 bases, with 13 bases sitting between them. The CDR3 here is CASSFIADGNTGELFF. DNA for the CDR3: TGTGCCAGCAGCTTCATAGCCGACGGCAACACCGGGGAGCTGTTTTTT.